This T cell receptor (beta chain) was sequenced during a study of cytomegalovirus exposure and HLA in healthy donors. Study outcomes and limitations: Specificity for CMV antigens was confirmed in vitro for a few of the CMV-associated chains.

Concerning this clone itself: Its antigen is as yet unknown.

Primers included in the PCR were 60 Vbeta and 13 Jbeta primers. The table came from immunoSEQ multiplex PCR; TCRdb's copy has only in-frame clones and leaves some out. The profile shows 120,000 or so clones, around 80% of them singletons. CDR3 size: 15 residues. The ends were cut back, 7 bases at V and 4 bases at J, with 19 bases in the middle. Germline V lookup: CDR1 SNHLY, CDR2 FYNNEI. Input material: PBMCs. This receptor was obtained from a female donor in good health and CMV-seronegative. The chain employs TRBV2 and TRBJ1-2; D call uncertain. The CDR3: CASTGGSSGTYGYTF. The CDR3 nucleotides are TGTGCCAGCACCGGAGGTTCATCGGGTACCTATGGCTACACCTTC.